These 20 T cell receptor beta chains were all obtained from the same sample, sequenced in a study of monozygotic twins with inflammatory bowel disease. Reanalyzing the 5' RACE reads, TCRdb keeps one entry per CDR3 protein, without DNA. This sample's table has some 190,000 distinct CDR3 sequences. Sequenced: blood. These receptor sequences come from a human donor with ulcerative colitis or Crohn's disease, or a healthy co-twin of an affected twin (not recorded which).

V is TRBV7-2 and J is TRBJ2-1; the D call from TCRdb, TRBD2, cannot be confirmed without DNA. The CDR3 is 13 amino acids. CDR1 is SGHTA, CDR2 FQGNSA, per germline. The CDR3 protein is CASSFTPGLEQFF.

The genes are TRBV4-2 and TRBJ2-7. This CDR3 has 15 residues. The germline V gene encodes CDR1 LGHNA and CDR2 YNFKEQ. The CDR3 region is CASSQNPRTPYEQYF.

CDR3 region: CASSPEIGLAVFF. The rearrangement joins TRBV5-5 to TRBJ2-2; checking the TCRdb D call of TRBD2 is not possible without DNA. CDR1 is SGHKS, CDR2 YYEKEE, per germline (reference sequence). There are 13 residues in the CDR3. The whole variable domain, filled in from reference TRBV5-5 and TRBJ2-2, reads DAGVTQSPTHLIKTRGQQVTLRCSPISGHKSVSWYQQVLGQGPQFIFQYYEKEERGRGNFPDRFSARQFPNYSSELNVNALLLGDSALYLCASSPEIGLAVFFGEGSRLTVL.

The chain has TRBV19 and TRBJ2-1; as DNA is missing, the TRBD2 call by TCRdb cannot be tested. The CDR3 consists of 15 residues. The germline V gene encodes CDR1 LNHDA and CDR2 SQIVND (reference sequence). Here the CDR3 reads CASSIWREGGDEQFF.

The chain is built from TRBV12-3 or TRBV12-4 and TRBJ2-1; TCRdb's D call of TRBD2 is untestable without DNA. This CDR3 spans 13 amino acids. CDR3 amino acids: CATGTKVYNEQFF.

The chain is built from TRBV11-2 and TRBJ2-2; TCRdb names TRBD2, which stays unverified in the absence of DNA. Germline lookup yields CDR1 SGHAT and CDR2 FQNNGV. The CDR3 loop spans 17 amino acids. CDR3 in amino acids: CASSLGFAGGPAGELFF.

The J gene is TRBJ2-1, the V gene TRBV13; checking the TCRdb D call of TRBD1 is not possible without DNA. CDR1 is PRHDT and CDR2 is FYEKMQ in the germline V gene (reference sequence). CDR3 length: 15 residues. The CDR3 sequence is CASSRTGTGPTEQFF.

This chain joins TRBV12-3 or TRBV12-4 and TRBJ1-6; the D call from TCRdb, TRBD1, cannot be confirmed without DNA. The CDR3 runs to 15 residues. The CDR3 is CASRTGGNVDSPLHF.

The chain has TRBV7-8 and TRBJ1-2; TCRdb calls TRBD1, which cannot be checked without DNA. The CDR3 has 15 amino acids. Germline CDR1 and CDR2: SGHVS and FQNEAQ. The CDR3 is CASSLGRLMGYGYTF.

This chain joins TRBV19 and TRBJ2-6; the TCRdb D gene call, TRBD1, has no DNA to confirm it. Looked up from germline, CDR1 is LNHDA and CDR2 is SQIVND (reference sequence). The CDR3 contains 20 residues. The CDR3 here is CASSIHPGTVVISGANVLTF.

V is TRBV4-1 and J is TRBJ2-7; absent DNA, TCRdb's TRBD2 call cannot be checked. The CDR3 has 14 residues. Germline lookup yields CDR1 MGHRA and CDR2 YSYEKL. This CDR3 reads CASSLRLAGDEQYF.

The gene calls are TRBV20-1 and TRBJ1-5; the D gene TCRdb calls, TRBD1, cannot be checked with no DNA. This CDR3 is built from 15 residues. Germline-derived CDR1 and CDR2 are DFQATT and SNEGSKA (reference sequence). Here the CDR3 reads CSASRTGDSNQPQHF.

V usage is TRBV6-1 and J usage is TRBJ2-1; the TRBD2 assignment by TCRdb is unverifiable without DNA. The CDR3 contains 15 residues. CDR1 MNHNS and CDR2 SASEGT come from the germline V gene. The CDR3 loop is CASSLGTSGSDEQFF.

The chain links TRBV10-3 to TRBJ2-7; TCRdb reports TRBD1, a call that lacks DNA to check it against. This CDR3 comprises 16 residues. In germline, CDR1 is ENHRY, CDR2 SYGVKD. The CDR3 protein is CAISENRLLGGNEQYF.

This chain joins TRBV10-3 and TRBJ2-5. Germline V gene sequence: CDR1 ENHRY, CDR2 SYGVKD. The CDR3 consists of 12 residues. Here the CDR3 reads CAISGTQETQYF.

This chain joins TRBV20-1 and TRBJ2-5. This CDR3 contains 13 residues. Germline CDR1 and CDR2: DFQATT and SNEGSKA (reference sequence). CDR3 residues: CSASYGNKETQYF.

V and J are TRBV18 and TRBJ2-7; TCRdb reports TRBD2, a call that lacks DNA to check it against. Germline V CDR1 and CDR2: KGHSH, LQKENI. The CDR3 spans 16 residues. CDR3 in amino acids: CASSPPGLAGSYEQYF.

The gene calls are TRBV5-1 and TRBJ2-7. CDR1 SGHRS and CDR2 YFSETQ come from the germline V gene. The CDR3 extends over 13 amino acids. CDR3 region: CASSYGTPYEQYF.

The chain uses TRBV4-1 and TRBJ1-1. This CDR3 has 11 residues. Germline assignment: CDR1 MGHRA and CDR2 YSYEKL. The CDR3 spells CASSQAAEAFF.

The V gene is TRBV5-1, the J gene TRBJ1-2; the TCRdb call, TRBD1, lacks DNA for checking. CDR1 is SGHRS and CDR2 is YFSETQ in the germline V gene. There are 13 residues in the CDR3. This CDR3 reads CASSEGQGRGYTF.